This T cell receptor (beta chain) was observed in a study of T-cell reconstitution after alpha-beta-depleted transplantation in children. The CDR3 totals 14 residues. The J segment lost 6 bases and the V segment lost 6 bases, leaving 11 bases of the junction unmatched. The table lists this clonotype with many counts. Unique molecular identifiers were incorporated when the TCRbeta library was constructed. TCRdb re-analysed the PCR reads in MiXCR, keeping a single row per CDR3 protein. The sample has about 610,000 distinct CDR3 sequences, over 9.5% seen once; the top ten hold less than 4.5%. The rearrangement joins TRBV12-3 or TRBV12-4 to TRBJ2-7, with TRBD2 matching over 7 bases. The material was PBMCs from the stem cell graft donor, obtained from the stem cell graft. This TCR was sampled from a human donor who donated a stem cell graft to a child with acute myeloid leukemia. CDR3 protein: CASSPGLDSTEQYF. In nucleotides, the CDR3 is TGTGCCAGCAGCCCCGGACTAGATTCGACCGAGCAGTACTTC.